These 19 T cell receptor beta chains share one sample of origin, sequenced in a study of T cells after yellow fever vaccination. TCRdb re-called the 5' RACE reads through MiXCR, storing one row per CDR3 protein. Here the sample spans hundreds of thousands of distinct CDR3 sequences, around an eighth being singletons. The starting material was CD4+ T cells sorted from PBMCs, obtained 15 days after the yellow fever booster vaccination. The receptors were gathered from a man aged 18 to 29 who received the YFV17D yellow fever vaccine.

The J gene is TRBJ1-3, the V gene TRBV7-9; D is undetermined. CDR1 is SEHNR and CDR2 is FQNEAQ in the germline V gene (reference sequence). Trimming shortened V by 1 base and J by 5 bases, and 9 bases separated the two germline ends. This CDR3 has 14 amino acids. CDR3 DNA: TGTGCCAGCAGCTTAGACACACTCCGAAACACCATATATTTT. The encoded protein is CASSLDTLRNTIYF.

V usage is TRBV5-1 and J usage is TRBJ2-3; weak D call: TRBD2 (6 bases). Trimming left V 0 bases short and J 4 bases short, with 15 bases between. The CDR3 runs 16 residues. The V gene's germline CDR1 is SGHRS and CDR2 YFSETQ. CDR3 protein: CASSLVLGGESDTQYF. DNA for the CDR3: TGCGCCAGCAGCTTGGTGTTGGGCGGGGAATCAGATACGCAGTATTTT.

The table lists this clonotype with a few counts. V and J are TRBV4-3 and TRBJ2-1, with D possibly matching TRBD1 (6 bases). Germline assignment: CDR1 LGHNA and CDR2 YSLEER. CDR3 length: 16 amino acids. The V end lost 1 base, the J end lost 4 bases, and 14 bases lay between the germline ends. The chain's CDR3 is CASSQAKGRGYNEQFF. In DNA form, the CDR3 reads TGCGCCAGCAGCCAAGCAAAGGGCAGGGGATACAATGAGCAGTTCTTC.

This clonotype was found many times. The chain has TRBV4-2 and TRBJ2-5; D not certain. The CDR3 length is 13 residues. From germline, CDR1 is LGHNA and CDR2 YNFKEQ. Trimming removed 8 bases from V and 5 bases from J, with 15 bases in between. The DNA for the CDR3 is TGTGCCAGCTCCGAGGCCGGCGGTGAGACCCAGTACTTC. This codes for CASSEAGGETQYF.

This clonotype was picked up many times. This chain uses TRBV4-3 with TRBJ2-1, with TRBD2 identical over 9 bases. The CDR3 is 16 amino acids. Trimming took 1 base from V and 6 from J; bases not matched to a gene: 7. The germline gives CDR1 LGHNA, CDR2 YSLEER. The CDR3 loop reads CASSQVSGGWGNEQFF. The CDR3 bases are TGCGCCAGCAGCCAAGTTAGCGGGGGTTGGGGCAATGAGCAGTTCTTC.

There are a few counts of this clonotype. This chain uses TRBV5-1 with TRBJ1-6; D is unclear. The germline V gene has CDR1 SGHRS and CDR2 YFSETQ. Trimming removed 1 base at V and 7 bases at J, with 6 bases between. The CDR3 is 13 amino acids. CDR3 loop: CASSLLQNSPLHF. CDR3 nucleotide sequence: TGCGCCAGCAGCTTGTTACAGAATTCACCCCTCCACTTT.

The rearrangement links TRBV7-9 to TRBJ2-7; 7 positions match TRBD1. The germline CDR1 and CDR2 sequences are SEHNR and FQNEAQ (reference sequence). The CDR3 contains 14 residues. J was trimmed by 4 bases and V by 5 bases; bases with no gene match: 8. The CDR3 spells CASSRRQGLYEQYF. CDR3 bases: TGTGCCAGCAGCCGACGACAGGGCCTATACGAGCAGTACTTC. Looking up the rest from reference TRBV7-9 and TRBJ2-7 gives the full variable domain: DTGVSQNPRHKITKRGQNVTFRCDPISEHNRLYWYRQTLGQGPEFLTYFQNEAQLEKSRLLSDRFSAERPKGSFSTLEIQRTEQGDSAMYLCASSRRQGLYEQYFGPGTRLTVT.

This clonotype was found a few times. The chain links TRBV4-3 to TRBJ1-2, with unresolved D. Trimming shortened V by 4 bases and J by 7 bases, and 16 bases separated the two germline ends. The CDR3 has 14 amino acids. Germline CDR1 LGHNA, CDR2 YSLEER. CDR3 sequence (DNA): TGCGCCAGCAGCCGAGACCTCACCTTGCGTGGCTACACCTTC. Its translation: CASSRDLTLRGYTF.

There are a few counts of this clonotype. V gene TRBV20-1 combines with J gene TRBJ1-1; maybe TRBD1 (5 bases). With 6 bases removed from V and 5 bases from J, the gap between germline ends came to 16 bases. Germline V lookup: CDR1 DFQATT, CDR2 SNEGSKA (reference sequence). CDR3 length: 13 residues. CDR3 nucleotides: TGCAGTGCCCCTCGGGGGGGTCGAACTGAAGCTTTCTTT. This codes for CSAPRGGRTEAFF.

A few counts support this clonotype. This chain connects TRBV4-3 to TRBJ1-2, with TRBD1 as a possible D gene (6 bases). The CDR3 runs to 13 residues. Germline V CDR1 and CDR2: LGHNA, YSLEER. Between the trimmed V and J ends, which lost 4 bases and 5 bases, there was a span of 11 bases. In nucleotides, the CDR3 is TGCGCCAGCAGCCGCCACAGGGAATATGGCTACACCTTC. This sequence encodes CASSRHREYGYTF.

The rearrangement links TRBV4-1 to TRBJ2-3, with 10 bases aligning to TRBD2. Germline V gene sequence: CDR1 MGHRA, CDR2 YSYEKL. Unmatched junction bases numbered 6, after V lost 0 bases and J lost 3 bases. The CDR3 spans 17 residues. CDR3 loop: CASSQEVTSGETDTQYF. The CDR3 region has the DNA TGCGCCAGCAGCCAAGAAGTTACTAGCGGGGAAACAGATACGCAGTATTTT.

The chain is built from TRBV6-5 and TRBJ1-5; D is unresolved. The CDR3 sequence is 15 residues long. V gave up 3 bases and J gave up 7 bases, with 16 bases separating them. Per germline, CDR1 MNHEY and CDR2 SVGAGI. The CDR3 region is CASSYQAATDQPQHF. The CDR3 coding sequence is TGTGCCAGCAGTTATCAGGCAGCCACCGACCAGCCCCAGCATTTT.

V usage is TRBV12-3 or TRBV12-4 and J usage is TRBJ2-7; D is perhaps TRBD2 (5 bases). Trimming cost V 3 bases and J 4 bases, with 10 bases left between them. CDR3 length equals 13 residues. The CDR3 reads CASSFGRTYEQYV. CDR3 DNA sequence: TGTGCCAGCAGTTTTGGCAGGACTTACGAGCAGTACGTC.

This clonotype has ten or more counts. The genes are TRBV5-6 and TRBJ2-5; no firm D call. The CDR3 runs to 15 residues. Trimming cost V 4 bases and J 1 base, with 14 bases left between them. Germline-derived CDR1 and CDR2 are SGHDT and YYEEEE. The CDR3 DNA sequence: TGTGCCAGCAGCAGACTTTTAGGATCCCAAGAGACCCAGTACTTC. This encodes CASSRLLGSQETQYF.

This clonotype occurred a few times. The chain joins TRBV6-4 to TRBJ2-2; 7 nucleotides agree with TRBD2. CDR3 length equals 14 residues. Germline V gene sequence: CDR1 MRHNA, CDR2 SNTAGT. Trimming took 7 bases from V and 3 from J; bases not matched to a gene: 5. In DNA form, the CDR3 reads TGTGCCAGCAAGGCTAGCGGAGACACCGGGGAGCTGTTTTTT. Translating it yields CASKASGDTGELFF.

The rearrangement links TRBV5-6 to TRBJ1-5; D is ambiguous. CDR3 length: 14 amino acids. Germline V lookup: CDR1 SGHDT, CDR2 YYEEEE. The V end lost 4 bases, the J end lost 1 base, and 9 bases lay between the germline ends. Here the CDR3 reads CASSRRGSNQPQHF. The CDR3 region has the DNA TGTGCCAGCAGCCGCAGAGGCAGCAATCAGCCCCAGCATTTT.

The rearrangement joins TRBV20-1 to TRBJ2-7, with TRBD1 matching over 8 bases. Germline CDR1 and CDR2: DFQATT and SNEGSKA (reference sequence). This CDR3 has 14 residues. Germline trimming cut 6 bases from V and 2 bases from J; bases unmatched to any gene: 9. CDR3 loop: CSAIRTGTPYEQYF. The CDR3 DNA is TGCAGTGCCATCAGGACAGGGACCCCCTACGAGCAGTACTTC.

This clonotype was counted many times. This CDR3 reads CASSPSGNNEQFF. In DNA form, the CDR3 reads TGTGCCAGCAGCCCCAGCGGAAACAATGAGCAGTTCTTC. This sequence joins TRBV7-3 and TRBJ2-1, with a tentative D call TRBD2 (5 bases). Germline CDR1 is SGHTA and CDR2 is FQGTGA. Trimming took 5 bases from V and 5 from J, leaving 10 bases between them. The CDR3 sequence is 13 residues long. Looking up the rest from reference TRBV7-3 and TRBJ2-1 gives the full variable domain: GAGVSQTPSNKVTEKGKYVELRCDPISGHTALYWYRQSLGQGPEFLIYFQGTGAADDSGLPNDRFFAVRPEGSVSTLKIQRTERGDSAVYLCASSPSGNNEQFFGPGTRLTVL.

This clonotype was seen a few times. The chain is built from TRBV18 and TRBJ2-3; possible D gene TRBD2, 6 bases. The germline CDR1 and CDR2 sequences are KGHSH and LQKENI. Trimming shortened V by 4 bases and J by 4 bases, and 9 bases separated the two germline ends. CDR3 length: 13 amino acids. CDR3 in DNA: TGTGCCAGCTCACGAAGGGAGGCAGATACGCAGTATTTT. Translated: CASSRREADTQYF. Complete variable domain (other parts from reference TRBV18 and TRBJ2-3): NAGVMQNPRHLVRRRGQEARLRCSPMKGHSHVYWYRQLPEEGLKFMVYLQKENIIDESGMPKERFSAEFPKEGPSILRIQQVVRGDSAAYFCASSRREADTQYFGPGTRLTVL.